This T cell receptor beta chain was sequenced in a study of T cell repertoires in cytomegalovirus infection. About the study: An indication of both CMV infection and matching HLA type came from public TCR beta signatures.

This clonotype turned up a few times. Its antigen is not identified. The J segment lost 8 bases and the V segment lost 3 bases, leaving 5 bases of the junction unmatched. The CDR3 extends over 16 amino acids. Study findings and constraints: Ex vivo, HLA-C-restricted CMV-specific TCR beta clonotypes prevailed over the rest of the response.

MiXCR, applied by TCRdb to the reads, yields one record per CDR3 protein. The table lists about 900,000 distinct CDR3 sequences, less than 35% of them singletons. The chain employs TRBV12-3 or TRBV12-4 and TRBJ2-4; 15 bases align to TRBD2. The starting material was cultured CD8+ T cells from PBMCs, obtained from culture after CMV antigen stimulation. The TCR originated in a human donor in good health (CMV status not recorded). Some clones in this sample may be carry-over from other donors' samples. In DNA, the CDR3 is TGTGCCAGCAGTTTCGGACTAGCGGGGGGGATTGACATTCAGTACTTC. This encodes CASSFGLAGGIDIQYF.